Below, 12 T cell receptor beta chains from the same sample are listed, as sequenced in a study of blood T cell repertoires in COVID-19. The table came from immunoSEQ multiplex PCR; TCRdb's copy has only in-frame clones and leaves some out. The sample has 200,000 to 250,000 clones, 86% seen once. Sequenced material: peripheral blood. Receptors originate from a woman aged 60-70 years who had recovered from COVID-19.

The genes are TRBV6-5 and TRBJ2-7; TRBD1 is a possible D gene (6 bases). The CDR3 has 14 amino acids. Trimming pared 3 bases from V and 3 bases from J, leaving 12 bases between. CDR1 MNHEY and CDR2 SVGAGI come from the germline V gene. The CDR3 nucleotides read TGTGCCAGCAGTTATCGGACAGTGGGCTACGAGCAGTACTTC. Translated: CASSYRTVGYEQYF.

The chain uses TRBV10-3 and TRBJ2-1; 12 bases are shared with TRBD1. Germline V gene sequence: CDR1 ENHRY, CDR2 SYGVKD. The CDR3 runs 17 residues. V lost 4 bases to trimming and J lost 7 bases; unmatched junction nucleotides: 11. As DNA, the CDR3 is TGTGCCATCAGTGCACAAGCCGGGACAGGGGGCTTTAATGAGCAGTTCTTC. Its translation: CAISAQAGTGGFNEQFF.

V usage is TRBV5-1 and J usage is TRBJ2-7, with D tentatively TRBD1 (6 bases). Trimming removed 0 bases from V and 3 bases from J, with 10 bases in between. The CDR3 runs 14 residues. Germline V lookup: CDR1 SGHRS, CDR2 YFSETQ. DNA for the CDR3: TGCGCCAGCAGCTTGGAGGGACACGACTACGAGCAGTACTTC. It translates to CASSLEGHDYEQYF.

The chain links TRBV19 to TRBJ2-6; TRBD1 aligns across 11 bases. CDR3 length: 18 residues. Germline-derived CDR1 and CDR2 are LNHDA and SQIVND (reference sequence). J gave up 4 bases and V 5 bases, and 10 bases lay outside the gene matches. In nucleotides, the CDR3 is TGTGCCAGTAGTCTCTACGGGACAGGGGGTCTCGGGGCCAACGTCCTGACTTTC. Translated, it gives CASSLYGTGGLGANVLTF.

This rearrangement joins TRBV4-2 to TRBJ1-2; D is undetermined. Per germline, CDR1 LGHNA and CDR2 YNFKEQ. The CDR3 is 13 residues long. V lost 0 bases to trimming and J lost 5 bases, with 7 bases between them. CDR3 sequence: CASSQDGQYGYTF. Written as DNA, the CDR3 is TGTGCCAGCAGCCAAGATGGCCAGTATGGCTACACCTTC.

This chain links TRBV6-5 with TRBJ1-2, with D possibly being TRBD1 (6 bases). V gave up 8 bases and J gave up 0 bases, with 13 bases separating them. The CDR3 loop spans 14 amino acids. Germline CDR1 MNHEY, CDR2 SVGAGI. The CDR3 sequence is CASCRDTANYGYTF. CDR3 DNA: TGTGCCAGCTGCCGGGACACCGCTAACTATGGCTACACCTTC.

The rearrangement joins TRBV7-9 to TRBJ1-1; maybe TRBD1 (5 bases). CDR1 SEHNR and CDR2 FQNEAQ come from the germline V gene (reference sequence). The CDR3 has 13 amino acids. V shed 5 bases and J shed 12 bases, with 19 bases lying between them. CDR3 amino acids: CASSPAQGPLTFF. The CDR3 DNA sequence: TGTGCCAGCAGCCCAGCGCAGGGCCCTTTAACTTTCTTT.

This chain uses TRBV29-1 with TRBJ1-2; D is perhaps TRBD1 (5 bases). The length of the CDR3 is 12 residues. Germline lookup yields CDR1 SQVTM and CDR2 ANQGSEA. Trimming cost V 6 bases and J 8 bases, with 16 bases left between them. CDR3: CSVGHIFGGYTF. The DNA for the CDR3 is TGCAGCGTAGGACACATATTCGGGGGCTACACCTTC.

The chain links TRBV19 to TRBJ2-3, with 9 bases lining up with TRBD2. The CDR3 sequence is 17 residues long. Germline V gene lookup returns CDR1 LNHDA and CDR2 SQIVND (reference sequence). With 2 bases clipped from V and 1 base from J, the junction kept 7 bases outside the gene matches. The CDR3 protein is CASSIRGGGARTDTQYF. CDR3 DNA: TGTGCCAGTAGTATAAGGGGCGGGGGGGCTCGCACAGATACGCAGTATTTT.

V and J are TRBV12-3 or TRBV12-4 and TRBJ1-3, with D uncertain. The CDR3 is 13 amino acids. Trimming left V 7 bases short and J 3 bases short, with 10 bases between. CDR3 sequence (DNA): TGTGCCAGCACCGAAACAGTTGGAAACACCATATATTTT. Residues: CASTETVGNTIYF.

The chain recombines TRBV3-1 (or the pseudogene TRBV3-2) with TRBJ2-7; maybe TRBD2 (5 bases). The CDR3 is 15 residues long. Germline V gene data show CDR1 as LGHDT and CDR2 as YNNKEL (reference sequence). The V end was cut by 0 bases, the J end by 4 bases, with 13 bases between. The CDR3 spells CASSQDWGEPYEQYF. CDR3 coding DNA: TGTGCCAGCAGCCAAGATTGGGGAGAACCTTACGAGCAGTACTTC.

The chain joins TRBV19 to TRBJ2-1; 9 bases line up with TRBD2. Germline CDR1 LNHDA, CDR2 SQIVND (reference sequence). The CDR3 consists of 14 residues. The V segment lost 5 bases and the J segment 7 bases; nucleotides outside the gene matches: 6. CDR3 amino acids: CASSEAGGRNEQFF. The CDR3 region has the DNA TGTGCCAGTAGTGAGGCGGGGGGGCGTAATGAGCAGTTCTTC.